This entry describes one T cell receptor beta chain. No antigen is known for it. TCRdb analysed the 5' RACE reads with MiXCR anew, one entry per CDR3 protein. The data contain 100,000 to 110,000 distinct CDR3 sequences, 5.5% to 7% of them singletons. This sample stems from a study of identical twins. CDR1 is SNHLY and CDR2 is FYNNEI in the germline V gene. The CDR3 runs to 12 residues. The J segment lost 7 bases and the V segment lost 6 bases, leaving 5 bases of the junction unmatched. General study findings and limits: The conclusions drew on cross-sectional statistical analysis instead of tracking the same donors.

This sequence was found in a woman in her fifties or sixties in good health. Source material: memory T cells sorted from blood. The chain carries TRBV2 and TRBJ1-2; TRBD1 agrees at 7 bases. This chain's CDR3 is CASSGDSGGYTF. For the CDR3, the DNA is TGTGCCAGCAGCGGGGACAGTGGTGGCTACACCTTC.